This T cell receptor beta chain was sequenced during a study of cytomegalovirus exposure and HLA in healthy donors. Overall study results and limits: Relative to the 666-donor mean, N-insertions were reportedly fewer in an Asian-associated ancestry cluster in a later analysis.

With regard to this clone: Its antigen is as yet unknown.

V was cut by 1 base and J by 1 base, with 7 bases left in between. The germline V gene has CDR1 SEHNR and CDR2 FQNEAQ (reference sequence). There are 14 residues in the CDR3. PCR employed 60 Vbeta and 13 Jbeta primers. Sequencing used immunoSEQ multiplex PCR; TCRdb keeps in-frame clones, though not all of them. The data show approximately 190,000 clones, approximately 88% seen once. The rearrangement links TRBV7-9 to TRBJ1-1; no clear D. Sequencing was performed on PBMCs. This clonotype was sampled from a woman aged 45-65 years in good health and CMV-seropositive. The CDR3 region has the DNA TGTGCCAGCAGCTTAGGAGGGAAGAACACTGAAGCTTTCTTT. Translating it yields CASSLGGKNTEAFF. Using reference TRBV7-9 and TRBJ1-1 for the parts outside the CDR3, the full variable domain is DTGVSQNPRHKITKRGQNVTFRCDPISEHNRLYWYRQTLGQGPEFLTYFQNEAQLEKSRLLSDRFSAERPKGSFSTLEIQRTEQGDSAMYLCASSLGGKNTEAFFGQGTRLTVV.